This entry lists 9 T cell receptor beta chains sequenced from one sample in a study of blood T cell repertoires in COVID-19. Measured with immunoSEQ multiplex PCR; TCRdb has only the in-frame clones, and not every one. The sample carries over 300,000 clones, roughly 90% recorded once. Sequencing used PBMCs or T cells enriched from blood (not recorded which). Receptor source: a woman aged 25-40 years with acute COVID-19.

This sequence joins TRBV12-5 and TRBJ1-2, with D perhaps TRBD1 (5 bases). Germline values: CDR1 LGHNT, CDR2 FRNRAP. Trimming took 2 bases from V and 0 from J, leaving 7 bases between them. The CDR3 covers 14 residues. CDR3 bases: TGTGCTAGTGGTTTGACAGGAGCTAACTATGGCTACACCTTC. Translation: CASGLTGANYGYTF.

The chain combines TRBV30 with TRBJ1-4; 9 nucleotides align to TRBD1. The CDR3 covers 14 residues. Germline V gene data show CDR1 as GTSNPN and CDR2 as SVGIG (reference sequence). J was trimmed by 8 bases and V by 2 bases; bases with no gene match: 6. The CDR3 region has the DNA TGTGCCTGGAGTACAGGGGGCTTCGGGGAAAAACTGTTTTTT. Its translation: CAWSTGGFGEKLFF.

CDR3 residues: CASSQGPTGQGMNTEAFF. CDR3 sequence (DNA): TGCGCCAGCAGCCAAGGCCCCACGGGACAGGGTATGAACACTGAAGCTTTCTTT. The chain recombines TRBV4-1 with TRBJ1-1, with TRBD1 matching 9 bases. With V trimmed by 1 base and J by 0 bases, 9 bases remained unmatched. Germline V gives CDR1 MGHRA, CDR2 YSYEKL. The CDR3 is made up of 18 amino acids.

The gene calls are TRBV7-9 and TRBJ1-2; D might be TRBD1 (6 bases). Trimming pared 10 bases from V and 6 bases from J, leaving 21 bases between. The germline gives CDR1 SEHNR, CDR2 FQNEAQ (reference sequence). The CDR3 totals 14 residues. This chain's CDR3 is CAIIRDIGFHGYTF. The CDR3 DNA is TGTGCCATCATTCGGGACATCGGTTTTCATGGCTACACCTTC.

The chain couples TRBV6-1 to TRBJ1-3; D uncertain. V was pared by 3 bases and J by 0 bases, with 9 bases between. CDR1 and CDR2 (germline): MNHNS, SASEGT. The CDR3 has 15 residues. The CDR3 sequence is CASSDLHSSGNTIYF. In DNA form, the CDR3 reads TGTGCCAGCAGTGATTTACACAGCTCTGGAAACACCATATATTTT.

The chain joins TRBV5-4 to TRBJ2-6, with D unresolved. V lost 6 bases, J lost 0 bases, and 7 bases lay in between. Germline V lookup: CDR1 SGHNT, CDR2 YYREEE (reference sequence). This CDR3 comprises 14 residues. In DNA form, the CDR3 reads TGTGCCAGCACCCTTAGCTCTGGGGCCAACGTCCTGACTTTC. Amino acids: CASTLSSGANVLTF.

The chain recombines TRBV9 with TRBJ2-7, with 8 bases lining up with TRBD1. The CDR3 is 16 residues long. The germline gives CDR1 SGDLS, CDR2 YYNGEE. V lost 0 bases and J lost 0; bases outside the gene matches: 5. The CDR3 here is CASSVGTGSGSYEQYF. The CDR3 coding sequence is TGTGCCAGCAGCGTAGGGACAGGGTCGGGCTCCTACGAGCAGTACTTC.

This chain uses TRBV11-1 with TRBJ2-7; 8 bases match TRBD2. The CDR3 has 15 residues. The V and J ends lost 1 base and 0 bases, in that order; junction bases with no gene match: 2. Germline CDR1 and CDR2: SGHAT and FQDESV (reference sequence). The CDR3 sequence: CASSLGRGGSYEQYF. The CDR3 region has the DNA TGTGCCAGCAGCTTAGGCCGGGGGGGCTCCTACGAGCAGTACTTC. The whole variable domain, filled in from reference TRBV11-1 and TRBJ2-7, reads EAEVAQSPRYKITEKSQAVAFWCDPISGHATLYWYRQILGQGPELLVQFQDESVVDDSQLPKDRFSAERLKGVDSTLKIQPAELGDSAMYLCASSLGRGGSYEQYFGPGTRLTVT.

The chain joins TRBV5-1 to TRBJ2-2; 8 bases map to TRBD2. CDR1 is SGHRS, CDR2 YFSETQ, per germline. There are 16 residues in the CDR3. J gave up 5 bases and V 0 bases, and 6 bases lay outside the gene matches. The CDR3 DNA reads TGCGCCAGCAGCTTGGTCCGGGGGGGCGGGACCGGGGAGCTGTTTTTT. Translated: CASSLVRGGGTGELFF. The full variable domain, with the rest looked up from reference TRBV5-1 and TRBJ2-2, is KAGVTQTPRYLIKTRGQQVTLSCSPISGHRSVSWYQQTPGQGLQFLFEYFSETQRNKGNFPGRFSGRQFSNSRSEMNVSTLELGDSALYLCASSLVRGGGTGELFFGEGSRLTVL.